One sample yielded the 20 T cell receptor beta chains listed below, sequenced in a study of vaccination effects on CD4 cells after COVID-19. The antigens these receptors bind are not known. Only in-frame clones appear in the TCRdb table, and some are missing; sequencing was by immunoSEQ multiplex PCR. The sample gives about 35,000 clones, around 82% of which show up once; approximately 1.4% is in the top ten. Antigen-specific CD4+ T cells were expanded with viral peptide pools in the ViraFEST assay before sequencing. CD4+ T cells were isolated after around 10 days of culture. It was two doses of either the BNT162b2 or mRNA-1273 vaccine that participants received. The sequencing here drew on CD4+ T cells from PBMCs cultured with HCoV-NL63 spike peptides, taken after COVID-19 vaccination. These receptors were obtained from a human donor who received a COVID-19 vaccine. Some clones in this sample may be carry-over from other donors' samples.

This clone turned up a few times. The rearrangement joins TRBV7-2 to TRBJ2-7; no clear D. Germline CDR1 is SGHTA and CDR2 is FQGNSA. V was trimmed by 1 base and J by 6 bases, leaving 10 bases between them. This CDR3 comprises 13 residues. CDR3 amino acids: CASSLGQAGEQYV. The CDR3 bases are TGTGCCAGCAGCTTAGGGCAGGCAGGCGAGCAGTACGTC.

CDR3 residues: CASSESTVATNEKLFF. The DNA of the CDR3 is TGTGCCAGCAGTGAATCAACGGTTGCAACTAATGAAAAACTGTTTTTT. This rearrangement joins TRBV2 to TRBJ1-4; D is unclear. The germline V gene encodes CDR1 SNHLY and CDR2 FYNNEI. This CDR3 has 16 residues. The germline V and J ends were trimmed by 2 bases and 0 bases, with 10 bases remaining between them. Using reference TRBV2 and TRBJ1-4 for the parts outside the CDR3, the full variable domain is EPEVTQTPSHQVTQMGQEVILRCVPISNHLYFYWYRQILGQKVEFLVSFYNNEISEKSEIFDDQFSVERPDGSNFTLKIRSTKLEDSAMYFCASSESTVATNEKLFFGSGTQLSVL.

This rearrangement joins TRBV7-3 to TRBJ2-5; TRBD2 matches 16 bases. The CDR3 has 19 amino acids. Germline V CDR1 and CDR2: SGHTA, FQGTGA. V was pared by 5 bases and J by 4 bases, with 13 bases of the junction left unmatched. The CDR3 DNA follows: TGTGCCAGCAGCGCGGGACTAGCGGGGGGGCTGGGGATAGGAGAGACCCAGTACTTC. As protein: CASSAGLAGGLGIGETQYF.

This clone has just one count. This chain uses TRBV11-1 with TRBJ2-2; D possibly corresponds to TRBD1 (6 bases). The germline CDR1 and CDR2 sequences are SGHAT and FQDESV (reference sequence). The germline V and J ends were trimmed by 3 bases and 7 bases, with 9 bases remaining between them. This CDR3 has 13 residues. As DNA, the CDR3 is TGTGCCAGCAGCTTGGAACAGGGCGGGGAGCTGTTTTTT. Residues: CASSLEQGGELFF.

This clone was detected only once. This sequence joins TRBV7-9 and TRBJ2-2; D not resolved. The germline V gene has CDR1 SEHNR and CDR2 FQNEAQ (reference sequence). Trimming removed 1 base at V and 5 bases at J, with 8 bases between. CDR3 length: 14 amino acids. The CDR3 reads CASSLVASTGELFF. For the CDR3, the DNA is TGTGCCAGCAGCTTAGTGGCTTCTACCGGGGAGCTGTTTTTT.

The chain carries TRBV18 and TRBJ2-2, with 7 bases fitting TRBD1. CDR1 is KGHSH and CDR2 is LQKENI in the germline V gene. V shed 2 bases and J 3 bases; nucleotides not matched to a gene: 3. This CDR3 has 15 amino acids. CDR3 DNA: TGTGCCAGCTCACCAATTCAGGGGGACACCGGGGAGCTGTTTTTT. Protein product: CASSPIQGDTGELFF.

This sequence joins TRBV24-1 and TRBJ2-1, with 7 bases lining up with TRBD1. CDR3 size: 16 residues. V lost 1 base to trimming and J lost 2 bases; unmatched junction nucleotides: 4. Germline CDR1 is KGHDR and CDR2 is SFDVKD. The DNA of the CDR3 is TGTGCCACCAGTGATTTTTCCGGGACAGCCTACAATGAGCAGTTCTTC. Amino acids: CATSDFSGTAYNEQFF.

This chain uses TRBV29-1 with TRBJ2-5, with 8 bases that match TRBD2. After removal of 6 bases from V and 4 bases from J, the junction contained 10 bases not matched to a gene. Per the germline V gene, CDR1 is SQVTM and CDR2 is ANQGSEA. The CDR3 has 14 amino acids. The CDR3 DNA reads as TGCAGCGTGGACAGCGGGGGTCTCGGAGAGACCCAGTACTTC. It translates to CSVDSGGLGETQYF.

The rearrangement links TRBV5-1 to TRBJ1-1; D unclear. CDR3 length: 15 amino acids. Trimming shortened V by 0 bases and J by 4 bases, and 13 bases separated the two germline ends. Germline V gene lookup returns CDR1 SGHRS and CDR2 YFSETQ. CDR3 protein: CASSLGVAPGTEAFF. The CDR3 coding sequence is TGCGCCAGCAGCTTGGGAGTGGCGCCCGGCACTGAAGCTTTCTTT.

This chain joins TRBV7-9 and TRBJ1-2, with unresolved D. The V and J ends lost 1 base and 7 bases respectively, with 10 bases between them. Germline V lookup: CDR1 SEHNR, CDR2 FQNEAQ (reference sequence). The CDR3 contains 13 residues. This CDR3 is CASSLEWGSGYTF. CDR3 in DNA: TGTGCCAGCAGCTTAGAGTGGGGAAGTGGCTACACCTTC.

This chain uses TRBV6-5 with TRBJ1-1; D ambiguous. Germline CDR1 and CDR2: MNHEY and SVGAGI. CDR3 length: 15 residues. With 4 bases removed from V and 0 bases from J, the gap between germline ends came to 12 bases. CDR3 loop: CASSWEGTLNTEAFF. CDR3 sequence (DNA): TGTGCCAGCAGTTGGGAGGGCACCCTGAACACTGAAGCTTTCTTT.

This CDR3 is CAWSVGQGRGYTF. CDR3 coding DNA: TGTGCCTGGAGTGTCGGACAGGGAAGGGGCTACACCTTC. The V and J genes are TRBV30 and TRBJ1-2; 8 positions match TRBD1. The CDR3 sequence is 13 residues long. Losses at the gene ends were 0 bases for V and 8 bases for J; bases not matched to a gene: 5. CDR1 is GTSNPN and CDR2 is SVGIG in the germline V gene (reference sequence).

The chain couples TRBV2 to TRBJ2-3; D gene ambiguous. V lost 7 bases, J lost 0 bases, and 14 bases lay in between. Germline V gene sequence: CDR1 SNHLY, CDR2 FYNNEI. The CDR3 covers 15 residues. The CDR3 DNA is TGTGCCAGCACCGTTAGGGTACCTAGCACAGATACGCAGTATTTT. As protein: CASTVRVPSTDTQYF.

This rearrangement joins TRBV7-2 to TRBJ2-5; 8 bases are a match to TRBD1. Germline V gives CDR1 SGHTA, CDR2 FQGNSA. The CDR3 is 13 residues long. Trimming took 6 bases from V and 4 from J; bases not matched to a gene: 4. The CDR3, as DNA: TGTGCCAGCAGTTTGCAGGGGGCAGAGACCCAGTACTTC. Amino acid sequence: CASSLQGAETQYF.

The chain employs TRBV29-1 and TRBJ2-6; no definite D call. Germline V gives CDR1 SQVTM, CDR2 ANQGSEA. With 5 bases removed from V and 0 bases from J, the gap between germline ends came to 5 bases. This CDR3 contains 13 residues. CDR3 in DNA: TGCAGCGTTCATCGCTCTGGGGCCAACGTCCTGACTTTC. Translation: CSVHRSGANVLTF. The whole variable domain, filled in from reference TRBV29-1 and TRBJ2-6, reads SAVISQKPSRDICQRGTSLTIQCQVDSQVTMMFWYRQQPGQSLTLIATANQGSEATYESGFVIDKFPISRPNLTFSTLTVSNMSPEDSSIYLCSVHRSGANVLTFGAGSRLTVL.

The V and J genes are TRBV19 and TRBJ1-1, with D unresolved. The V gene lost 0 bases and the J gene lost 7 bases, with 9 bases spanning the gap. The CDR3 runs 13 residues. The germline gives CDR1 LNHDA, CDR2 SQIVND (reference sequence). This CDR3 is CASSIEGADEAFF. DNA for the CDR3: TGTGCCAGTAGTATAGAAGGAGCAGATGAAGCTTTCTTT.

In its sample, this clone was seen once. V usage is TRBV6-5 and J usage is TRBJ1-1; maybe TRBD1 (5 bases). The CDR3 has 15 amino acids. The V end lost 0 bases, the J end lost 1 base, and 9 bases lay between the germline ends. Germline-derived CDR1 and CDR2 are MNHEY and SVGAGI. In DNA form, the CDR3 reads TGTGCCAGCAGTTACTCGCGGACACGGAACACTGAAGCTTTCTTT. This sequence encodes CASSYSRTRNTEAFF.

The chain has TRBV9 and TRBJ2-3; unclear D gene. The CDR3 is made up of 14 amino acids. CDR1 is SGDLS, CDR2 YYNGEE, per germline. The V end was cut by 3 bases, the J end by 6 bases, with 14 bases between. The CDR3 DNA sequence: TGTGCCAGCAGCGCCCAGCCTGCGACGGATACGCAGTATTTT. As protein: CASSAQPATDTQYF.

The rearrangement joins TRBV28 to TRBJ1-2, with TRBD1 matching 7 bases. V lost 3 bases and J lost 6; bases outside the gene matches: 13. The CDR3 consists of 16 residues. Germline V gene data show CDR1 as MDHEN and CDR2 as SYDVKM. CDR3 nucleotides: TGTGCCAGCAGTTTCCCCGACAGGGTAATTGAGCATGGCTACACCTTC. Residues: CASSFPDRVIEHGYTF.

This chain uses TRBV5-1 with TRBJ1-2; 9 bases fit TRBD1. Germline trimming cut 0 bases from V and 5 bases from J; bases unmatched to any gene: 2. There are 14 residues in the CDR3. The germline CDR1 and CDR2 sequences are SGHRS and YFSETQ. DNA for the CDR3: TGCGCCAGCAGCTTGGCCGGGACAGGGTATGGCTACACCTTC. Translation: CASSLAGTGYGYTF.